This T cell receptor (beta chain) was captured by sequencing in a study of CD8+ T cells in alopecia areata. As for the study in general: Oral tofacitinib (5 to 10 mg twice daily) was administered to treated patients. Study-wide results and limits: Clarity of TCR sharing across patients fell short of that in mice, possibly HLA-related.

Those with alopecia areata gave lesional scalp punch biopsies and peripheral blood. RNA extraction and reverse transcription yielded cDNA as sequencing template. Method: immunoSEQ multiplex PCR; TCRdb's copy keeps in-frame clones and lacks some. This table has 130,000 to 150,000 clones, 40% to 65% appearing once. As to this clone: What it recognizes is unknown. In the same sample, other DNA sequences code for this CDR3.

Germline CDR1 and CDR2: SGHRS and YFSETQ. With 0 bases clipped from V and 2 bases from J, the junction kept 0 bases outside the gene matches. This CDR3 comprises 14 residues. The chain recombines TRBV5-1 with TRBJ2-7; 9 bases are shared with TRBD2. The sample in question was CD4+ T cells sorted from blood, obtained at week 0. The clonotype originates from a human donor with alopecia areata. CDR3 in DNA: TGCGCCAGCAGCTTGGTAGCGGGAGCCTACGAGCAGTACTTC. Amino acid sequence: CASSLVAGAYEQYF.